This T cell receptor beta chain was identified during a study of Ad26.COV2.S vaccination and SARS-CoV-2 variants. Repertoires were generated with immunoSEQ multiplex PCR, while TCRdb's copy carries only in-frame clones and drops some. The data hold roughly 450,000 clones, with around nine tenths observed a single time. Noted treatment: around 19 received Ad26.COV2.S at low or high dose, single or two shots; roughly 5 received placebo; per-sample allocation not given. Day 63 following the first vaccine or placebo injection was when the samples were taken. Sequencing was performed on peripheral blood, taken in a trial of Ad26.COV2.S vaccine versus placebo. The TCR sequence derives from a person between 18 and 65 years old who received the Ad26.COV2.S COVID-19 vaccine or a placebo.

The CDR3 loop is CASSLQWMNEQFF. CDR3 nucleotides: TGTGCCAGCAGCTTACAATGGATGAATGAGCAGTTCTTC. The gene calls are TRBV5-4 and TRBJ2-1; no clear D gene. CDR1 SGHNT and CDR2 YYREEE come from the germline V gene (reference sequence). The V gene lost 2 bases and the J gene lost 7 bases, with 10 bases spanning the gap. The CDR3 spans 13 residues.